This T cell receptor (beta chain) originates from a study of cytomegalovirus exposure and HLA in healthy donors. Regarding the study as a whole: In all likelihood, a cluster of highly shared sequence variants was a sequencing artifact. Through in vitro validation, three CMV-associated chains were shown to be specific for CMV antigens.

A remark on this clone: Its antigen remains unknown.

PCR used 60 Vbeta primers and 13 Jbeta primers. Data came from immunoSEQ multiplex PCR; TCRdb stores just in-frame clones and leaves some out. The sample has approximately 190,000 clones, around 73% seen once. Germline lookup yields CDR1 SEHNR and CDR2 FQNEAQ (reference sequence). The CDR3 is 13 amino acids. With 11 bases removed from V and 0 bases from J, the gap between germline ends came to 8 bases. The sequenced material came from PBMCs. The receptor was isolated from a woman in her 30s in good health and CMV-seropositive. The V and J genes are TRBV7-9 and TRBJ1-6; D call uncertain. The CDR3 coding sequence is TGTGCCTTGCATAGCTCCTATAATTCACCCCTCCACTTT. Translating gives CALHSSYNSPLHF.